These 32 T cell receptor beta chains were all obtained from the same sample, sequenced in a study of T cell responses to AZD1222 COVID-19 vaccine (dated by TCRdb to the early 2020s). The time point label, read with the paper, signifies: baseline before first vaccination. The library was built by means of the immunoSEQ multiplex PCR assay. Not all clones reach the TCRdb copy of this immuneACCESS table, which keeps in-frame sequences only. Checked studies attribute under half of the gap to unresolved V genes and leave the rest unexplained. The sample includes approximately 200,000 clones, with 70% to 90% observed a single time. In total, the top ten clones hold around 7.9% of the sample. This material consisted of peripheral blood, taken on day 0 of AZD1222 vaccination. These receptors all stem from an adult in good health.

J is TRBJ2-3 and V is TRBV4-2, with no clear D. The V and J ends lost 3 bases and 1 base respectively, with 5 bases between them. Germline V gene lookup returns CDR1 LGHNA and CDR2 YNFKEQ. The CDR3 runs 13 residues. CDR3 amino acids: CASSQQGTDTQYF. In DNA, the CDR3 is TGTGCCAGCAGCCAGCAGGGCACAGATACGCAGTATTTT.

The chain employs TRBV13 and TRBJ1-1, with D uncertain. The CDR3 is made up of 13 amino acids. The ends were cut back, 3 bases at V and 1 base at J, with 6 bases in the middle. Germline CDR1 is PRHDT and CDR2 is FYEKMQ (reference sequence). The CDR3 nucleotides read TGTGCCAGCAGCTTGTACAAGAACACTGAAGCTTTCTTT. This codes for CASSLYKNTEAFF.

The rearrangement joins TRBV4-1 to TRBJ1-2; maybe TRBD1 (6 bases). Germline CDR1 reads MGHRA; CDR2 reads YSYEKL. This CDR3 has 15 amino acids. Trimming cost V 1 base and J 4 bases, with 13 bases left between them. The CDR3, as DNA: TGCGCCAGCAGCCAAGGGGCTATGACAGGCTATGGCTACACCTTC. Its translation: CASSQGAMTGYGYTF.

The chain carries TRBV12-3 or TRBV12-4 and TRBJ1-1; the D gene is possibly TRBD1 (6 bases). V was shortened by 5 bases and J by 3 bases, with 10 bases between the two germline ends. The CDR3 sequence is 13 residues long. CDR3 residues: CASSRTGHTEAFF. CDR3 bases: TGTGCCAGCAGTCGTACAGGGCACACTGAAGCTTTCTTT.

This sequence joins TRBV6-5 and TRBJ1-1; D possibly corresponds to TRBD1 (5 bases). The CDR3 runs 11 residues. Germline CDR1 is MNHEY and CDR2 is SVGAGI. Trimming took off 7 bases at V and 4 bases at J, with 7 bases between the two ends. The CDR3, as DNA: TGTGCCAGCAATAGGGGCACTGAAGCTTTCTTT. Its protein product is CASNRGTEAFF.

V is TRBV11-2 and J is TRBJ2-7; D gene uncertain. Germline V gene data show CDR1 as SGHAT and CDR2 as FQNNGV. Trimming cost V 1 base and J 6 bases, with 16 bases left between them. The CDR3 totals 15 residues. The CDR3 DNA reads TGTGCCAGCAGCTTAGTTCAGTCGGTTAGTGGCGAGCAGTACTTC. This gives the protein CASSLVQSVSGEQYF. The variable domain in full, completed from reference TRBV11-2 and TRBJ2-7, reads EAGVAQSPRYKIIEKRQSVAFWCNPISGHATLYWYQQILGQGPKLLIQFQNNGVVDDSQLPKDRFSAERLKGVDSTLKIQPAKLEDSAVYLCASSLVQSVSGEQYFGPGTRLTVT.

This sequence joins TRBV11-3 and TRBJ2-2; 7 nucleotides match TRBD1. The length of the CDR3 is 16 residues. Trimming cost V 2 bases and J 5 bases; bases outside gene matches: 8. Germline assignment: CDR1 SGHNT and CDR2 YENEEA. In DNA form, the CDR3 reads TGTGCCAGCAGCTTAAGAGGACAGGCCTTTACCGGGGAGCTGTTTTTT. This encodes CASSLRGQAFTGELFF.

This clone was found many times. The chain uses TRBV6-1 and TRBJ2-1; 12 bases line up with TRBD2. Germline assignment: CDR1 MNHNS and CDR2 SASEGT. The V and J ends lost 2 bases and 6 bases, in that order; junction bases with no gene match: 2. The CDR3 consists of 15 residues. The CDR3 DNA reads TGTGCCAGCAGTGAATCTAGCGGGGGGGCCAATGAGCAGTTCTTC. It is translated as CASSESSGGANEQFF.

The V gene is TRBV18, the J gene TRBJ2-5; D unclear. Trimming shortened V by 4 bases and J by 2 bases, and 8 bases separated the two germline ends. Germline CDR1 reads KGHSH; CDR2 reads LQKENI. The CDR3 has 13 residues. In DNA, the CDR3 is TGTGCCAGCTCACGGGAACTACAAGAGACCCAGTACTTC. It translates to CASSRELQETQYF.

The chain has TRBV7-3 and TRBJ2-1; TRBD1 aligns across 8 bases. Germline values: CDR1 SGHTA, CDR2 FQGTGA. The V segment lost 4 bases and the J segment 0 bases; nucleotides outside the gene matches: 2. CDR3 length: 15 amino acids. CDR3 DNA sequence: TGTGCCAGCAGCTCGGACAGGGCCTCCTACAATGAGCAGTTCTTC. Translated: CASSSDRASYNEQFF.

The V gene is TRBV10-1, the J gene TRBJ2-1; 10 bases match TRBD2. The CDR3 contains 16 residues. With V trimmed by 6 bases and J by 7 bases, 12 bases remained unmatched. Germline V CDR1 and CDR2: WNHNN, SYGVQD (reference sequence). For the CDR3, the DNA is TGCGCCAGCAGCCAAAGTGTAGCTAGCGGGGGAAATGAGCAGTTCTTC. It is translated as CASSQSVASGGNEQFF.

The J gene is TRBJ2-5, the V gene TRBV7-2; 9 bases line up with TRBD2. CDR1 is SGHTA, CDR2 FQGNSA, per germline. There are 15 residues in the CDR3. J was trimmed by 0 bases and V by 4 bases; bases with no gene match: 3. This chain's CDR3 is CASSSGTSYQETQYF. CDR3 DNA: TGTGCCAGCAGCTCCGGGACTAGCTACCAAGAGACCCAGTACTTC.

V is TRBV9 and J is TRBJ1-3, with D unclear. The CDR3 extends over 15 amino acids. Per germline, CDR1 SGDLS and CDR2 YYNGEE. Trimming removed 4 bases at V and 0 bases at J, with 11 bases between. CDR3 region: CASSPDTLSGNTIYF. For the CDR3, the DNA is TGTGCCAGCAGCCCAGACACCCTCTCTGGAAACACCATATATTTT.

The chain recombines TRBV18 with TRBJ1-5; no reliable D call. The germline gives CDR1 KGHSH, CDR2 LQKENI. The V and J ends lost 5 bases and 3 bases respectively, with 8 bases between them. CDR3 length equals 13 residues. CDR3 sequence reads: CASSTEINQPQHF. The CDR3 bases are TGTGCCAGCTCAACCGAAATCAATCAGCCCCAGCATTTT.

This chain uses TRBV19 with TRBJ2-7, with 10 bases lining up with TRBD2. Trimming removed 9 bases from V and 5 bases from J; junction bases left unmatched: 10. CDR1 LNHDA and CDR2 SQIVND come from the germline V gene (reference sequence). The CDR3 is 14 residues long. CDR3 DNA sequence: TGTGCCAGCCGTCCCGGGACTAGCGAGAACGAGCAGTACTTC. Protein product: CASRPGTSENEQYF.

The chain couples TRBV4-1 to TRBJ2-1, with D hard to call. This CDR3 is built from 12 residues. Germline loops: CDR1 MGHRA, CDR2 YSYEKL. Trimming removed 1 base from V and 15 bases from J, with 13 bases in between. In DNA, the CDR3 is TGCGCCAGCAGCCAAGTGACGGGCGATCCGTTCTTC. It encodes CASSQVTGDPFF.

The CDR3 sequence: CASSQDPARAEAFF. Written as DNA, the CDR3 is TGTGCCAGCAGCCAAGATCCGGCCCGGGCTGAAGCTTTCTTT. The chain combines TRBV14 with TRBJ1-1; D gene unclear. CDR3 length: 14 residues. Deletions cut 0 bases from V and 6 bases from J, with 11 bases between. Germline CDR1 is SGHDN and CDR2 is FVKESK.

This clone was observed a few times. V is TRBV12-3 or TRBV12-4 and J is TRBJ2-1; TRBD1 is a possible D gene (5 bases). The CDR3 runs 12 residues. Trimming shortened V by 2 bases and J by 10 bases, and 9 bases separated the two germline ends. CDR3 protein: CASSLKAGEQFF. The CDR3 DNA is TGTGCCAGCAGTTTAAAAGCAGGGGAGCAGTTCTTC.

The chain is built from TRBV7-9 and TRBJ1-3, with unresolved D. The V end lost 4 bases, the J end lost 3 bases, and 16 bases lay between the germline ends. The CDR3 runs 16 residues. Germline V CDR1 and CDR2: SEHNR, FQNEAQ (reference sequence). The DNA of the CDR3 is TGTGCCAGCAGCTCCCTTAGAACCAAGGGTGGAAACACCATATATTTT. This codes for CASSSLRTKGGNTIYF.

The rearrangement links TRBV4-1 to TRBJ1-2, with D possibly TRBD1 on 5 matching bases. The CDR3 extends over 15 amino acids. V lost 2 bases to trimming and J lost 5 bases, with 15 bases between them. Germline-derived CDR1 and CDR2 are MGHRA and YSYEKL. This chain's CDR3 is CASSQPGERQYGYTF. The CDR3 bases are TGCGCCAGCAGCCAACCGGGGGAACGGCAGTATGGCTACACCTTC.

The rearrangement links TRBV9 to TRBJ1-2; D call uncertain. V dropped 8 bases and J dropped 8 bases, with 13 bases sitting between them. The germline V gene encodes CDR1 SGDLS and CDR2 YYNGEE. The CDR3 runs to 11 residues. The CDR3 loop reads CASLGNWGYTF. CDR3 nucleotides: TGTGCCAGTTTGGGCAATTGGGGCTACACCTTC.

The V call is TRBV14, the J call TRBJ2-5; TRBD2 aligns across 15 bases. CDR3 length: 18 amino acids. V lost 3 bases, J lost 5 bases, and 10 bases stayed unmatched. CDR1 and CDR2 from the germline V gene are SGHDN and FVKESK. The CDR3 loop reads CASSHRTSGGARAETQYF. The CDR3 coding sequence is TGTGCCAGCAGCCACAGGACTAGCGGGGGGGCACGTGCGGAGACCCAGTACTTC.

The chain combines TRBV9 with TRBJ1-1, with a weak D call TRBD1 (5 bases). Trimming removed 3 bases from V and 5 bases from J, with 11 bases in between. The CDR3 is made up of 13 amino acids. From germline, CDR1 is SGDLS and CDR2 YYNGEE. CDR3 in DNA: TGTGCCAGCAGCGCGTCAGGGAGAACTGAAGCTTTCTTT. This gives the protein CASSASGRTEAFF.

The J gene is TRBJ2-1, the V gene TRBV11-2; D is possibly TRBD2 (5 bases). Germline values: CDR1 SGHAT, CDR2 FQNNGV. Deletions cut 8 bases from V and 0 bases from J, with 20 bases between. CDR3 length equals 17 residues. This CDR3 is CASSSRYGESSYNEQFF. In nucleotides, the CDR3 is TGTGCCAGCTCCTCCCGGTACGGGGAGAGCTCCTACAATGAGCAGTTCTTC.

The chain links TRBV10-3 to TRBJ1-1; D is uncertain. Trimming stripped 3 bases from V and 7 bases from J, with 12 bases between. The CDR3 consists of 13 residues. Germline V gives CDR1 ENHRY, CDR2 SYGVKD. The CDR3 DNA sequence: TGTGCCATCAGTGAAGGACGGATAATTGAAGCTTTCTTT. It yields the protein CAISEGRIIEAFF.

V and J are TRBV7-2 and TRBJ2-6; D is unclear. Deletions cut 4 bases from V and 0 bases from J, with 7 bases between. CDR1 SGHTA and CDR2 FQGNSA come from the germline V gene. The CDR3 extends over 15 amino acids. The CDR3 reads CASSSRPSGANVLTF. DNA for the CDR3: TGTGCCAGCAGCTCGAGGCCCTCTGGGGCCAACGTCCTGACTTTC.

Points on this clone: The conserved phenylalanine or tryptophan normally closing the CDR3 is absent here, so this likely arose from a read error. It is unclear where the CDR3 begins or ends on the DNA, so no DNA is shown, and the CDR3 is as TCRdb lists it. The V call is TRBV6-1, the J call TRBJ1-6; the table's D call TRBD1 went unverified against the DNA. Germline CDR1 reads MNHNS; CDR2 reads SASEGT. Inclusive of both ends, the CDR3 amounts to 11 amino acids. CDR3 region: CASSEGTAHFY.

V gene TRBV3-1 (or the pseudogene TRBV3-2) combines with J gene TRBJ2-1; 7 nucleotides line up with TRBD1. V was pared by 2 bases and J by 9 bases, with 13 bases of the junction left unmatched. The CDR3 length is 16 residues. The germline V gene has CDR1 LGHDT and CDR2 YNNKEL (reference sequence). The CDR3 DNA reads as TGTGCCAGCAGCCAAACGACCACCGACAGGGATGGTGAGCAGTTCTTC. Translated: CASSQTTTDRDGEQFF.

The CDR3 reads CASSPTTFGNEKLFF. CDR3 nucleotides: TGTGCCAGCAGCCCAACGACCTTCGGAAATGAAAAACTGTTTTTT. This chain links TRBV7-9 with TRBJ1-4; D remains ambiguous. CDR1 SEHNR and CDR2 FQNEAQ come from the germline V gene (reference sequence). The CDR3 loop spans 15 amino acids. Trimming took 5 bases from V and 5 from J, leaving 15 bases between them.

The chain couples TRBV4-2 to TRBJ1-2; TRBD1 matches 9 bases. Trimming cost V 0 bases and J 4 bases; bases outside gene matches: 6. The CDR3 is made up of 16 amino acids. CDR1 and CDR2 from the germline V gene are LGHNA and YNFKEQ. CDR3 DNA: TGTGCCAGCAGCCAAGAGGGACAGGGCGCTTTCTATGGCTACACCTTC. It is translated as CASSQEGQGAFYGYTF.

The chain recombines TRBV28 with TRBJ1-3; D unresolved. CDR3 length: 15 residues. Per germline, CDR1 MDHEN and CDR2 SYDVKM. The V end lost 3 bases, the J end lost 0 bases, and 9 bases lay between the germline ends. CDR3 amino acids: CASSFDGSSGNTIYF. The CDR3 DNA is TGTGCCAGCAGTTTTGACGGATCCTCTGGAAACACCATATATTTT.

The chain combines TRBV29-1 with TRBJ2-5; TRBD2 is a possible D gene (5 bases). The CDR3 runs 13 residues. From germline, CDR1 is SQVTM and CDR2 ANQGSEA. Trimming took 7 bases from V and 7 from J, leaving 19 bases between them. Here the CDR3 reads CSAQAAGPRTQYF. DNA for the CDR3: TGCAGCGCCCAGGCGGCGGGTCCGAGGACCCAGTACTTC.